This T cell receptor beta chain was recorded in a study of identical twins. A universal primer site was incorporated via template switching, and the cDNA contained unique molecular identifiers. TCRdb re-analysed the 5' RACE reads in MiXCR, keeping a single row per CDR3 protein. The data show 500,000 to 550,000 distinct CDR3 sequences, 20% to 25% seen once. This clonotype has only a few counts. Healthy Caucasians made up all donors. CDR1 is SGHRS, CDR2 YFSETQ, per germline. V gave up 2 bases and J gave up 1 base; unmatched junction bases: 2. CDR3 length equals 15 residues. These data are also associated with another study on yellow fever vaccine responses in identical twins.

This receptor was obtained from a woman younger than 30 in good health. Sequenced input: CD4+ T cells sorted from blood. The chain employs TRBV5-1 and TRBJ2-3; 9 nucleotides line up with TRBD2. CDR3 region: CASSLKRGGTDTQYF. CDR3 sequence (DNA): TGCGCCAGCAGCTTAAAGCGGGGGGGCACAGATACGCAGTATTTT.